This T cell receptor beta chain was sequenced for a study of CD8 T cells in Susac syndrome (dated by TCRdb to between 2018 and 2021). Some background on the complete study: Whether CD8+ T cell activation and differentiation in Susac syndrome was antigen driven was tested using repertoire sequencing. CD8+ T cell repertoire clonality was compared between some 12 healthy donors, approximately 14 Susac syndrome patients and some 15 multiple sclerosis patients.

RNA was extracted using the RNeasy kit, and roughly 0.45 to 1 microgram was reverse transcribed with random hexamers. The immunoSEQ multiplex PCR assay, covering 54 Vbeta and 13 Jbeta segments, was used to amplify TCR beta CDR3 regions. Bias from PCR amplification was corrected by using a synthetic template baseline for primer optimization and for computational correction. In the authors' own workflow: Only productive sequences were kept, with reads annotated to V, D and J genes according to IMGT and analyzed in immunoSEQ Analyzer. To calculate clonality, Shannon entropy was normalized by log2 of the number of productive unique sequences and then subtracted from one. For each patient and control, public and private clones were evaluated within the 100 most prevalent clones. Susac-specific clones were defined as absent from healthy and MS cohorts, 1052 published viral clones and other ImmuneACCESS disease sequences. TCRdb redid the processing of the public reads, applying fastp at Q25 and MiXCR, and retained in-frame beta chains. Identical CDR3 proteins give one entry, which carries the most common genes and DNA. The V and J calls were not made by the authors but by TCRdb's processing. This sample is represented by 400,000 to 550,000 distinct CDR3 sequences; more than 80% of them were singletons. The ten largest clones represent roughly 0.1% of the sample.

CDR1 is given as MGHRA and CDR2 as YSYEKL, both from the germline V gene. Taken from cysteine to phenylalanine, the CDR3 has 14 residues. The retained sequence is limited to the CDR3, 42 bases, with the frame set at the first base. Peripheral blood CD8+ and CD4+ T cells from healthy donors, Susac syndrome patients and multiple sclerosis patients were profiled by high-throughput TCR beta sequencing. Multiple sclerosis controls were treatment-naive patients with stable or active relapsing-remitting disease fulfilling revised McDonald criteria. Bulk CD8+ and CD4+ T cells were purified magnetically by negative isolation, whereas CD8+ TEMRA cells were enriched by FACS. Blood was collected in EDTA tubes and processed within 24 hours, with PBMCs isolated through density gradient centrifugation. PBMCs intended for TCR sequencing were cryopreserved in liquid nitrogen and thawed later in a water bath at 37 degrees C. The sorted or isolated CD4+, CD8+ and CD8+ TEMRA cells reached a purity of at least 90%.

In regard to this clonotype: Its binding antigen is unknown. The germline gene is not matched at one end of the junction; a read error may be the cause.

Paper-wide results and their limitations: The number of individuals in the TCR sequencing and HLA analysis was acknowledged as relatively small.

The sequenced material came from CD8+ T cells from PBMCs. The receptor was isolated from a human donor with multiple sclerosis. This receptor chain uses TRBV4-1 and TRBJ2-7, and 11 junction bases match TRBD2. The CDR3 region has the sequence CASSQELAGGPVDF. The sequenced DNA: TGCGCCAGCAGCCAAGAATTAGCGGGAGGGCCAGTGGACTTC.